The 13 T cell receptor beta chains reported below all come from one sample, sequenced in a study of Graves' ophthalmopathy and Graves' hyperthyroidism. Using RNA transcripts, the TCR beta CDR3 regions were amplified. Investigators did first-round RT-PCR with HTBI primers, then second-round multiplex PCR. TCRdb passed the multiplex PCR reads through MiXCR, listing each CDR3 protein once. Of about 370,000 distinct CDR3 sequences in the sample, roughly 17% are singletons; the top ten hold 2.4%. The specimen sequenced was peripheral blood. The receptors derive from an adult woman with stable Graves' hyperthyroidism.

This clonotype has at least ten counts. The chain has TRBV29-1 and TRBJ1-1; no clear D. This CDR3 contains 11 residues. The V and J ends lost 6 bases and 8 bases respectively, with 13 bases between them. Germline V gives CDR1 SQVTM, CDR2 ANQGSEA. CDR3 amino acids: CSVYDPDEAFF. The CDR3 nucleotides read TGCAGCGTCTATGACCCCGACGAAGCTTTCTTT.

Many counts were recorded for this clonotype. The gene calls are TRBV27 and TRBJ2-7; 8 nucleotides agree with TRBD2. V shed 1 base and J 5 bases; nucleotides not matched to a gene: 13. From germline, CDR1 is MNHEY and CDR2 SMNVEV (reference sequence). CDR3 length: 17 residues. This CDR3 is CASSLYLTRLASDEQYF. The CDR3 nucleotides are TGTGCCAGCAGTTTATATCTCACCAGACTAGCGTCCGACGAGCAGTACTTC.

This clonotype has a count of ten or more. The chain joins TRBV7-2 to TRBJ2-7; D is perhaps TRBD1 (5 bases). CDR1 is SGHTA and CDR2 is FQGNSA in the germline V gene. The CDR3 length is 17 residues. The ends were cut back, 1 base at V and 0 bases at J, with 16 bases in the middle. CDR3 in amino acids: CASSLGWGDPSSYEQYF. In DNA form, the CDR3 reads TGTGCCAGCAGCTTAGGGTGGGGCGACCCGAGCTCCTACGAGCAGTACTTC.

With respect to this clonotype: A read error is possible here, since a much larger clone lies one base away. The chain employs TRBV7-2 and TRBJ2-2, with D uncertain. Trimming stripped 2 bases from V and 4 bases from J, with 17 bases between. The CDR3 is 17 amino acids. CDR1 is SGHTA and CDR2 is FQGNSA in the germline V gene. The CDR3 is CASSLSPGVRSTGELFF. DNA for the CDR3: TGTGCCAGCAGCTTATCGCCTGGAGTACGTAGCACCGGGGAGCTGTTTTTT.

The chain employs TRBV29-1 and TRBJ1-6, with D maybe TRBD1 (6 bases). This CDR3 region has 11 residues. V was clipped by 3 bases and J by 14 bases, with 11 bases between them. The V gene's germline CDR1 is SQVTM and CDR2 ANQGSEA. The CDR3 DNA reads as TGCAGCGTTGATAAAGGGGGGTCCCTCCACTTT. This sequence encodes CSVDKGGSLHF.

The sample holds many counts of this clonotype. This chain connects TRBV7-9 to TRBJ2-2; 11 nucleotides line up with TRBD1. The J segment lost 7 bases and the V segment lost 5 bases, leaving 6 bases of the junction unmatched. Germline-derived CDR1 and CDR2 are SEHNR and FQNEAQ (reference sequence). This CDR3 contains 15 residues. CDR3 in amino acids: CASSTRDRGFGELFF. The CDR3, as DNA: TGTGCCAGCAGCACCCGGGACAGGGGGTTCGGGGAGCTGTTTTTT.

This clonotype was observed a handful of times. The chain links TRBV7-9 to TRBJ1-1; weak D call: TRBD1 (5 bases). V lost 5 bases and J lost 1, with 14 bases in between. This CDR3 is 15 amino acids long. From germline, CDR1 is SEHNR and CDR2 FQNEAQ (reference sequence). The CDR3 spells CASSTDRDGNTEAFF. CDR3 nucleotide sequence: TGTGCCAGCAGCACAGACCGGGACGGGAACACTGAAGCTTTCTTT.

This clonotype was observed at least ten times. Germline is not matched at one junction end, which may reflect a read error. This rearrangement joins TRBV11-2 to TRBJ2-4, with 7 bases fitting TRBD1. Per germline, CDR1 SGHAT and CDR2 FQNNGV. The CDR3 covers 14 residues. The chain's CDR3 is CASSLLAGGYIKYF. CDR3 in DNA: TGTGCCAGCAGCTTGCTGGCAGGGGGATACATTAAGTACTTC. Full variable domain (missing parts from reference TRBV11-2 and TRBJ2-4): EAGVAQSPRYKIIEKRQSVAFWCNPISGHATLYWYQQILGQGPKLLIQFQNNGVVDDSQLPKDRFSAERLKGVDSTLKIQPAKLEDSAVYLCASSLLAGGYIKYFGAGTRLSVL.

The rearrangement uses TRBV9 and TRBJ2-2; 7 bases line up with TRBD1. From germline, CDR1 is SGDLS and CDR2 YYNGEE. This CDR3 spans 16 amino acids. J was trimmed by 0 bases and V by 4 bases; bases with no gene match: 6. The CDR3 sequence is CASSLGGFANTGELFF. The CDR3 DNA is TGTGCCAGCAGCCTAGGGGGCTTCGCGAACACCGGGGAGCTGTTTTTT. The complete variable domain, with remaining parts taken from reference TRBV9 and TRBJ2-2, reads DSGVTQTPKHLITATGQRVTLRCSPRSGDLSVYWYQQSLDQGLQFLIQYYNGEERAKGNILERFSAQQFPDLHSELNLSSLELGDSALYFCASSLGGFANTGELFFGEGSRLTVL.

This clonotype was counted at least ten times. V gene TRBV28 combines with J gene TRBJ2-7; D perhaps matches TRBD2 (6 bases). The germline gives CDR1 MDHEN, CDR2 SYDVKM. V was pared by 1 base and J by 2 bases, with 21 bases between. The CDR3 is made up of 18 amino acids. CDR3 nucleotide sequence: TGTGCCAGCAGTTTATCCCCGCTCCCGGGACTTCAAACCTACGAGCAGTACTTC. It translates to CASSLSPLPGLQTYEQYF.

The chain has TRBV30 and TRBJ1-5; 10 bases match TRBD1. Germline assignment: CDR1 GTSNPN and CDR2 SVGIG (reference sequence). The CDR3 has 17 amino acids. With 5 bases clipped from V and 1 base from J, the junction kept 11 bases outside the gene matches. The CDR3 loop is CAWYRDRGLRSNQPQHF. For the CDR3, the DNA is TGTGCCTGGTACCGGGACAGGGGATTGAGAAGCAATCAGCCCCAGCATTTT.

The chain recombines TRBV3-1 with TRBJ2-7, with no clear D. The CDR3 sequence is 14 residues long. Germline V gives CDR1 LGHDT, CDR2 YNNKEL (reference sequence). The germline V and J ends were trimmed by 2 bases and 1 base, with 9 bases remaining between them. The CDR3 DNA reads TGTGCCAGCAGCCAAAGATACATTTCCTACGAGCAGTACTTC. Residues: CASSQRYISYEQYF.

In this sample, this clonotype turned up many times. V is TRBV28 and J is TRBJ1-1, with D possibly matching TRBD1 (6 bases). The CDR3 is made up of 16 amino acids. Germline V lookup: CDR1 MDHEN, CDR2 SYDVKM. V shed 7 bases and J shed 1 base, with 19 bases lying between them. The CDR3 DNA reads as TGTGCCAGCACTACGGGAGGGGGGAGCGGGAACACTGAAGCTTTCTTT. Translation: CASTTGGGSGNTEAFF.